The next 32 T cell receptor beta chains were all read from a single sample in a study of siplizumab effects on memory and regulatory T cells. TCRdb's copy holds only in-frame clones and misses some; the assay was immunoSEQ multiplex PCR. The sample contains around 72,000 clones, about 90% of which appear only once. Material: CD8+ T cells sorted from blood. The source is a human donor in good health.

J is TRBJ1-1 and V is TRBV4-1; no firm D call. This CDR3 spans 16 amino acids. Between the trimmed V and J ends, which lost 0 bases and 2 bases, there was a span of 13 bases. Germline V lookup: CDR1 MGHRA, CDR2 YSYEKL. The CDR3 DNA reads as TGCGCCAGCAGCCAAGATTCATTTAATCTAAACACTGAAGCTTTCTTT. It translates to CASSQDSFNLNTEAFF.

The V gene is TRBV2, the J gene TRBJ2-6, with 8 bases identical to TRBD1. The germline V gene encodes CDR1 SNHLY and CDR2 FYNNEI. CDR3 length: 16 amino acids. With 7 bases clipped from V and 3 bases from J, the junction kept 8 bases outside the gene matches. CDR3 in amino acids: CASNIQGARGANVLTF. CDR3 bases: TGTGCCAGCAATATCCAGGGGGCTCGTGGGGCCAACGTCCTGACTTTC.

J is TRBJ2-3 and V is TRBV6-1; D assignment may be TRBD1 or TRBD2 (5 bases each). Trimming removed 11 bases at V and 5 bases at J, with 11 bases between. The CDR3 loop spans 11 amino acids. Germline CDR1 reads MNHNS; CDR2 reads SASEGT. The CDR3 DNA reads TGTGCCGAGGGACGGAGAGATACGCAGTATTTT. Translating gives CAEGRRDTQYF.

This clone occurred once. The rearrangement uses TRBV7-2 and TRBJ2-7, with D possibly being TRBD1 (6 bases). CDR3 size: 15 residues. Looked up from germline, CDR1 is SGHTA and CDR2 is FQGNSA. V gave up 4 bases and J gave up 2 bases, with 15 bases separating them. This CDR3 reads CASSWGPGLPYEQYF. The CDR3 region has the DNA TGTGCCAGCAGCTGGGGGCCCGGGTTGCCCTACGAGCAGTACTTC.

The gene calls are TRBV5-6 and TRBJ1-6; D gene unclear. The V end lost 6 bases, the J end lost 8 bases, and 9 bases lay between the germline ends. This CDR3 has 12 amino acids. Germline CDR1 and CDR2: SGHDT and YYEEEE. CDR3 sequence: CASKGRDSPLHF. The CDR3 coding sequence is TGTGCCAGCAAAGGGAGGGATTCACCCCTCCACTTT.

The chain is built from TRBV6-6 and TRBJ1-2; a weak D match, TRBD1 (5 bases). Germline CDR1 reads MNHNY; CDR2 reads SVGAGI (reference sequence). This CDR3 is built from 14 residues. V lost 2 bases and J 8 bases, leaving 15 bases between the germline ends. The chain's CDR3 is CASSYPMGGNGYTF. As DNA, the CDR3 is TGTGCCAGCAGTTACCCCATGGGGGGTAACGGCTACACCTTC.

The chain uses TRBV7-9 and TRBJ2-7; D perhaps matches TRBD1 (6 bases). Germline lookup yields CDR1 SEHNR and CDR2 FQNEAQ (reference sequence). This CDR3 comprises 15 residues. Trimming shortened V by 1 base and J by 2 bases, and 12 bases separated the two germline ends. The CDR3 coding sequence is TGTGCCAGCAGCTTAGTGGACAGCCTCCCCTACGAGCAGTACTTC. Amino acids: CASSLVDSLPYEQYF.

This clone was seen only a few times. The rearrangement links TRBV7-9 to TRBJ2-2; D ambiguous. Germline CDR1 is SEHNR and CDR2 is FQNEAQ (reference sequence). The ends were cut back, 2 bases at V and 4 bases at J, with 8 bases in the middle. The CDR3 has 14 amino acids. CDR3 nucleotide sequence: TGTGCCAGCAGCTTACTACTCGGCACCGGGGAGCTGTTTTTT. Protein sequence: CASSLLLGTGELFF.

The chain links TRBV6-1 to TRBJ2-1; TRBD1 agrees at 10 bases. CDR3 length: 15 residues. CDR1 and CDR2 from the germline V gene are MNHNS and SASEGT. After removal of 5 bases from V and 4 bases from J, the junction contained 5 bases not matched to a gene. CDR3 nucleotide sequence: TGTGCCAGCAGTACCCGGACAGGGGGGTACAATGAGCAGTTCTTC. Its translation: CASSTRTGGYNEQFF.

This clone came up once. The chain couples TRBV27 to TRBJ2-1, with D uncertain. Germline assignment: CDR1 MNHEY and CDR2 SMNVEV (reference sequence). The germline V and J ends were trimmed by 4 bases and 4 bases, with 11 bases remaining between them. The CDR3 length is 14 residues. The CDR3 loop reads CASSSVSSYNEQFF. DNA of the CDR3: TGTGCCAGCAGTTCCGTGTCCTCTTACAATGAGCAGTTCTTC.

The genes are TRBV10-3 and TRBJ1-1, with 8 bases lining up with TRBD1. CDR1 is ENHRY, CDR2 SYGVKD, per germline. This CDR3 is built from 17 residues. With 6 bases clipped from V and 1 base from J, the junction kept 13 bases outside the gene matches. In DNA form, the CDR3 reads TGTGCCATCAGCGGGGACAGGACCTCGGGGGCGAACACTGAAGCTTTCTTT. Its translation is CAISGDRTSGANTEAFF.

This chain connects TRBV4-1 to TRBJ1-2; D is unresolved. The germline CDR1 and CDR2 sequences are MGHRA and YSYEKL. This CDR3 has 19 residues. V was pared by 0 bases and J by 4 bases, with 24 bases between. As DNA, the CDR3 is TGCGCCAGCAGCCAAGAGGGATGGGGTAAGGCAGTAGTCCCCTATGGCTACACCTTC. It yields the protein CASSQEGWGKAVVPYGYTF.

The chain joins TRBV5-1 to TRBJ2-2, with D tentatively TRBD2 (5 bases). The V end lost 1 base, the J end lost 6 bases, and 13 bases lay between the germline ends. Germline CDR1 reads SGHRS; CDR2 reads YFSETQ. The CDR3 contains 15 residues. CDR3 sequence reads: CASSLSREGAGELFF. CDR3 coding DNA: TGCGCCAGCAGCTTGTCCAGAGAGGGAGCCGGGGAGCTGTTTTTT.

V and J are TRBV27 and TRBJ2-1, with TRBD2 identical over 10 bases. The V and J ends lost 7 bases and 5 bases, in that order; junction bases with no gene match: 5. This CDR3 region has 14 residues. The germline gives CDR1 MNHEY, CDR2 SMNVEV (reference sequence). As DNA, the CDR3 is TGTGCCAGCACCGTACTAGCGGGGAACAATGAGCAGTTCTTC. Amino acid sequence: CASTVLAGNNEQFF.

The chain has TRBV2 and TRBJ2-1; either TRBD1 or TRBD2 may fit D (5 bases each). The CDR3 contains 14 residues. Germline CDR1 and CDR2: SNHLY and FYNNEI. The V end lost 10 bases, the J end lost 3 bases, and 16 bases lay between the germline ends. CDR3 nucleotide sequence: TGTGCCAAAGTCTGGGTGGGGGTCTACAATGAGCAGTTCTTC. Amino acid sequence: CAKVWVGVYNEQFF.

This chain joins TRBV2 and TRBJ2-5; D remains ambiguous. This CDR3 has 14 amino acids. V was cut by 6 bases and J by 5 bases, with 16 bases left in between. CDR1 is SNHLY and CDR2 is FYNNEI in the germline V gene. The CDR3 DNA reads as TGTGCCAGCAGCTCTGTACAAATTGAGGAGACCCAGTACTTC. Translating it yields CASSSVQIEETQYF.

This clone occurred a few times. The chain couples TRBV29-1 to TRBJ1-1, with TRBD1 as a possible D gene (5 bases). Trimming took off 4 bases at V and 3 bases at J, with 9 bases between the two ends. The CDR3 covers 12 residues. CDR1 SQVTM and CDR2 ANQGSEA come from the germline V gene. The CDR3 loop is CSVGGRDTEAFF. CDR3 in DNA: TGCAGCGTTGGGGGACGGGACACTGAAGCTTTCTTT.

This clone appeared a few times. The V and J genes are TRBV7-9 and TRBJ1-2; 9 bases map to TRBD1. The V gene's germline CDR1 is SEHNR and CDR2 FQNEAQ (reference sequence). CDR3 size: 16 residues. The J segment lost 4 bases and the V segment lost 2 bases, leaving 8 bases of the junction unmatched. This CDR3 is CASSLSRTGEVYGYTF. The CDR3 coding sequence is TGTGCCAGCAGCTTATCTCGGACAGGGGAAGTCTATGGCTACACCTTC.

V usage is TRBV5-1 and J usage is TRBJ2-7; D is perhaps TRBD2 (6 bases). V shed 4 bases and J shed 0 bases, with 14 bases lying between them. This CDR3 region has 15 residues. Germline loops: CDR1 SGHRS, CDR2 YFSETQ. CDR3 DNA sequence: TGCGCCAGCAGCCCCGGGGACTCCTCCTCCTACGAGCAGTACTTC. Protein product: CASSPGDSSSYEQYF.

This chain links TRBV2 with TRBJ1-2, with TRBD1 matching over 9 bases. Per germline, CDR1 SNHLY and CDR2 FYNNEI. CDR3 length: 14 amino acids. V lost 11 bases to trimming and J lost 2 bases; unmatched junction nucleotides: 9. CDR3 sequence: CASPGQGVNYGYTF. The CDR3 DNA is TGTGCCTCTCCGGGACAGGGTGTAAACTATGGCTACACCTTC.

V gene TRBV7-9 combines with J gene TRBJ1-3; 8 bases line up with TRBD1. V lost 2 bases to trimming and J lost 0 bases; unmatched junction nucleotides: 9. In germline, CDR1 is SEHNR, CDR2 FQNEAQ (reference sequence). There are 18 residues in the CDR3. The CDR3 is CASSLLLGQGLSGNTIYF. CDR3 DNA sequence: TGTGCCAGCAGCTTACTTCTTGGACAGGGCCTCTCTGGAAACACCATATATTTT. Based on the CDR3 plus reference TRBV7-9 and TRBJ1-3, the full variable domain is DTGVSQNPRHKITKRGQNVTFRCDPISEHNRLYWYRQTLGQGPEFLTYFQNEAQLEKSRLLSDRFSAERPKGSFSTLEIQRTEQGDSAMYLCASSLLLGQGLSGNTIYFGEGSWLTVV.

The chain uses TRBV6-1 and TRBJ1-2, with no clear D. CDR3 length equals 12 residues. Germline-derived CDR1 and CDR2 are MNHNS and SASEGT. With 6 bases removed from V and 3 bases from J, the gap between germline ends came to 8 bases. CDR3 residues: CASRNGYYGYTF. CDR3 nucleotides: TGTGCCAGCAGGAACGGATACTATGGCTACACCTTC.

The chain combines TRBV6-6 with TRBJ2-7; the D is unclear. Per the germline V gene, CDR1 is MNHNY and CDR2 is SVGAGI (reference sequence). The ends were cut back, 2 bases at V and 2 bases at J, with 13 bases in the middle. There are 15 residues in the CDR3. The CDR3, as DNA: TGTGCCAGCAGTTACCATTTGGCAGGAGCCTACGAGCAGTACTTC. Translated, it gives CASSYHLAGAYEQYF.

The chain recombines TRBV29-1 with TRBJ1-2; D may be TRBD1 (6 bases). This CDR3 contains 15 residues. Per germline, CDR1 SQVTM and CDR2 ANQGSEA. Trimming took off 3 bases at V and 8 bases at J, with 22 bases between the two ends. The CDR3, as DNA: TGCAGCGTTGATCTTTGGGGGCCCGCGGATAGAGGCTACACCTTC. Protein sequence: CSVDLWGPADRGYTF.

This rearrangement joins TRBV19 to TRBJ1-5, with unresolved D. With 6 bases removed from V and 0 bases from J, the gap between germline ends came to 9 bases. Germline lookup yields CDR1 LNHDA and CDR2 SQIVND (reference sequence). The CDR3 spans 14 residues. In DNA, the CDR3 is TGTGCCAGTAGCATAACCTTTAGCAATCAGCCCCAGCATTTT. Translating gives CASSITFSNQPQHF.

The chain carries TRBV7-9 and TRBJ2-4; D is uncertain. Between the trimmed V and J ends, which lost 4 bases and 5 bases, there was a span of 15 bases. Germline V gene data show CDR1 as SEHNR and CDR2 as FQNEAQ (reference sequence). This CDR3 is 15 amino acids long. The CDR3 region has the DNA TGTGCCAGCAGCTCCTCTTATGGGTCTCAAAACATTCAGTACTTC. It codes for CASSSSYGSQNIQYF.

V gene TRBV7-6 combines with J gene TRBJ2-2, with D unresolved. Deletions cut 2 bases from V and 1 base from J, with 8 bases between. CDR3 length: 15 residues. Germline V gene lookup returns CDR1 SGHVS and CDR2 FNYEAQ. CDR3 in DNA: TGTGCCAGCAGCTTAAGGGCCGGGAACACCGGGGAGCTGTTTTTT. It encodes CASSLRAGNTGELFF.

The CDR3 region has the DNA TGTGCCACCAGCAGAGCCGTCCAGAACAATCAGCCCCAGCATTTT. Protein: CATSRAVQNNQPQHF. The chain recombines TRBV15 with TRBJ1-5; D is undetermined. This CDR3 comprises 15 residues. Trimming took off 1 base at V and 3 bases at J, with 10 bases between the two ends. Germline loops: CDR1 LNHNV, CDR2 YYDKDF (reference sequence).

The chain joins TRBV7-3 to TRBJ2-7; no reliable D call. The germline gives CDR1 SGHTA, CDR2 FQGTGA. Deletions cut 2 bases from V and 5 bases from J, with 10 bases between. CDR3 size: 13 residues. The CDR3 region is CASSLYAADEQYF. The CDR3 DNA sequence: TGTGCCAGCAGCTTATACGCGGCGGACGAGCAGTACTTC.

The genes are TRBV14 and TRBJ2-7, with 7 bases aligning to TRBD1. Germline loops: CDR1 SGHDN, CDR2 FVKESK. CDR3 length: 15 amino acids. V trimming: 3 bases; J trimming: 3 bases; junction bases outside the gene matches: 8. The CDR3 nucleotides read TGTGCCAGCAGCCAGACAGGGATCTTGGTCTACGAGCAGTACTTC. Translated, it gives CASSQTGILVYEQYF.

This chain joins TRBV6-5 and TRBJ1-3; D may be TRBD1 (6 bases). CDR3 length equals 13 residues. Per the germline V gene, CDR1 is MNHEY and CDR2 is SVGAGI. Trimming cost V 4 bases and J 6 bases, with 10 bases left between them. The DNA for the CDR3 is TGTGCCAGCAGTTCCAGGGGTGAAAACACCATATATTTT. Translated: CASSSRGENTIYF.

J is TRBJ2-1 and V is TRBV7-2, with TRBD1 matching over 10 bases. CDR3 length: 16 residues. Germline V gene sequence: CDR1 SGHTA, CDR2 FQGNSA. V dropped 1 base and J dropped 3; count of bases not matched to a gene: 3. Here the CDR3 DNA reads TGTGCCAGCAGCTTAGGGGGACAGGGGCACTACAATGAGCAGTTCTTC. Its translation: CASSLGGQGHYNEQFF.